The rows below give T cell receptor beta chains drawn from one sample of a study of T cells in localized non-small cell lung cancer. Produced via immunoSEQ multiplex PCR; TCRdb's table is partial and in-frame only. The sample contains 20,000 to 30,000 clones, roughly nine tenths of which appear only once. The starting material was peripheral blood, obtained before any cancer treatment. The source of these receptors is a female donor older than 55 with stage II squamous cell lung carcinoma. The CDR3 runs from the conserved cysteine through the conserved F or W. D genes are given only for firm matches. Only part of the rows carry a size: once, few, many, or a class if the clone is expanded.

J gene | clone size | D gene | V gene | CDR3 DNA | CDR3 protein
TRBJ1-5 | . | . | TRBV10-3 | TGTGCCATCAGTGCATGGGACACAGATCAGCCCCAGCATTTT | CAISAWDTDQPQHF
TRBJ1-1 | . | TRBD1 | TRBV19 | TGTGCCAGTAGTCCCGGGACAGGGGGCTTTAAGACGAACACTGAAGCTTTCTTT | CASSPGTGGFKTNTEAFF
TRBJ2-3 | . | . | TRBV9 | TGTGCCAGCAGCCCCCCGTCAGATACGCAGTATTTT | CASSPPSDTQYF
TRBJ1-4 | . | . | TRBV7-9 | TGTGCCAGTGGGGGCTTACTGTTTTTT | CASGGLLFF
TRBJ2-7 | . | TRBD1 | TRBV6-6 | TGTGCCAGCAGAACCGGGACAGGGAGCTCCTACGAGCAGTACTTC | CASRTGTGSSYEQYF
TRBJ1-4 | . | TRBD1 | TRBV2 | TGTGCCAGCAGTGAGAGGGACAGGGGTCATGAAAAACTGTTTTTT | CASSERDRGHEKLFF
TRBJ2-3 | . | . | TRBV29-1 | TGCAGCGAGAGACAGTCAACAGATACGCAGTATTTT | CSERQSTDTQYF
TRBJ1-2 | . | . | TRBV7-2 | TGTGCCAGCAGCTTAGTAGGACTCTATGGCTACACCTTC | CASSLVGLYGYTF
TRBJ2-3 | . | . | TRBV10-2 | TGCGCCAGCAGCGTGGGGGCCGACACAGATACGCAGTATTTT | CASSVGADTDTQYF
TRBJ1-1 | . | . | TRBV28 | TGTGCCAGCAGTTTCGGGCCTCAGTCCTCCGAAGCTTTCTTT | CASSFGPQSSEAFF
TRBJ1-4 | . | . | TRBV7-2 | TGTGCCAGCAGCCCCCCAGGGTTTGAAAAACTGTTTTTT | CASSPPGFEKLFF
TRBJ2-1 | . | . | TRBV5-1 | TGCGCCAGCAGCTCAACCTCCGGGACGTTCGCAGGGGATGAGCAGTTCTTC | CASSSTSGTFAGDEQFF
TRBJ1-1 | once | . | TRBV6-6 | TGTGCCAGCAGTGACGGAATGAACACTGAAGCTTTCTTT | CASSDGMNTEAFF
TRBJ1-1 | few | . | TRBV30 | TGTGCCTGGAGTCCACTCCCCTCGGGTAGGAACACTGAAGCTTTCTTT | CAWSPLPSGRNTEAFF
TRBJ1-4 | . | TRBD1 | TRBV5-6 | TGTGCCAGCAGCGGTTACAGGGGTGGACGAGATACTAATGAAAAACTGTTTTTT | CASSGYRGGRDTNEKLFF
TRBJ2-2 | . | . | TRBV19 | TGTGCCAGTAGAGAGCAGCCGAACACCGGGGAGCTGTTTTTT | CASREQPNTGELFF